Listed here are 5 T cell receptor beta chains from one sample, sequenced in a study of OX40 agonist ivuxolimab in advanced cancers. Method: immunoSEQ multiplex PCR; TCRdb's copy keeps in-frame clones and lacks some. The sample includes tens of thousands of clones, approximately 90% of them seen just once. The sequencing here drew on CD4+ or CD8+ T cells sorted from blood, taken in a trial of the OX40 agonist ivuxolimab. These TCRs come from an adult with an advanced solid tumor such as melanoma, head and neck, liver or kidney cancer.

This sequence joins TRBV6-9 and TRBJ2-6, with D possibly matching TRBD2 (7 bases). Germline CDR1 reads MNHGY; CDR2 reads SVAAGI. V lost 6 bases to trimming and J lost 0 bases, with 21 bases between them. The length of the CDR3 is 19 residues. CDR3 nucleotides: TGTGCCAGCAGCCCCTCGGGGGGCAGGAGCAGCTCTGGGGCCAACGTCCTGACTTTC. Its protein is CASSPSGGRSSSGANVLTF.

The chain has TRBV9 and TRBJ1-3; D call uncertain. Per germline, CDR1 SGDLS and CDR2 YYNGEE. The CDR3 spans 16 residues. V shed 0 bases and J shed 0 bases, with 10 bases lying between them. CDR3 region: CASSVGSGYSGNTIYF. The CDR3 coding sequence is TGTGCCAGCAGCGTAGGCTCCGGCTACTCTGGAAACACCATATATTTT.

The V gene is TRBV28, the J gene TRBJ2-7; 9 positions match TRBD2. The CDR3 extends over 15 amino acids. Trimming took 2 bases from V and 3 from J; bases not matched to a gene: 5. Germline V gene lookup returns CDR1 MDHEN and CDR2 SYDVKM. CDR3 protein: CASSLGLAGHYEQYF. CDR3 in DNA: TGTGCCAGCAGTTTAGGTCTAGCGGGGCACTACGAGCAGTACTTC.

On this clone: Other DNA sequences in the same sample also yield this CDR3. CDR3 sequence (DNA): TGTGCCAGCAGTTTAATTCGGCACCCGGGACAGGGGATGTACGAGCAGTACTTC. This codes for CASSLIRHPGQGMYEQYF. The chain couples TRBV28 to TRBJ2-7; 10 bases agree with TRBD1. In germline, CDR1 is MDHEN, CDR2 SYDVKM. Losses at the gene ends were 2 bases for V and 4 bases for J; bases not matched to a gene: 14. The CDR3 has 18 residues.

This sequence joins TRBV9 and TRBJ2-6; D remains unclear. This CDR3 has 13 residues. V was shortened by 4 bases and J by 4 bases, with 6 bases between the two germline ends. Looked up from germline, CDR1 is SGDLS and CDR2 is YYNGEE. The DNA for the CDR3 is TGTGCCAGCAGCCCGTGGGGGGCCAACGTCCTGACTTTC. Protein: CASSPWGANVLTF.